The 16 T cell receptor beta chains given below trace back to one sample, sequenced in a study of OX40 agonist ivuxolimab in advanced cancers. The protocol was immunoSEQ multiplex PCR, while the TCRdb copy is restricted to in-frame clones and leaves out a portion. The sample shows 66,000 or so clones, approximately 90% of them seen only once. The source material was CD4+ or CD8+ T cells sorted from blood, sampled in a trial of the OX40 agonist ivuxolimab. Receptors were obtained from an adult with an advanced solid tumor such as melanoma, head and neck, liver or kidney cancer.

This clone was picked up one time. The J gene is TRBJ2-1, the V gene TRBV7-3; D gene uncertain. Germline V gives CDR1 SGHTA, CDR2 FQGTGA. Trimming pared 5 bases from V and 5 bases from J, leaving 10 bases between. This CDR3 is 13 amino acids long. Here the CDR3 reads CASSPSGHNEQFF. For the CDR3, the DNA is TGTGCCAGCAGCCCTTCAGGACACAATGAGCAGTTCTTC.

The chain uses TRBV28 and TRBJ1-6, with D perhaps TRBD1 (6 bases). The CDR3 is 15 residues long. V was cut by 6 bases and J by 7 bases, with 16 bases left in between. Germline assignment: CDR1 MDHEN and CDR2 SYDVKM. CDR3 amino acids: CASRPVGAWNSPLHF. The CDR3 bases are TGTGCCAGCAGGCCCGTGGGGGCTTGGAATTCACCCCTCCACTTT.

This chain links TRBV27 with TRBJ2-4; D might be TRBD2 (6 bases). There are 14 residues in the CDR3. CDR1 and CDR2 (germline): MNHEY, SMNVEV (reference sequence). V dropped 2 bases and J dropped 1 base, with 6 bases sitting between them. CDR3 nucleotide sequence: TGTGCCAGCAGTTTACGGGGGGCCAAAAACATTCAGTACTTC. Protein sequence: CASSLRGAKNIQYF.

The CDR3 sequence is CASSVAPVGQSQETQYF. The CDR3 DNA reads TGTGCCAGCAGCGTAGCCCCTGTCGGACAGTCCCAAGAGACCCAGTACTTC. The rearrangement links TRBV9 to TRBJ2-5; D possibly corresponds to TRBD1 (6 bases). V shed 0 bases and J shed 1 base, with 16 bases lying between them. CDR1 SGDLS and CDR2 YYNGEE come from the germline V gene. The CDR3 extends over 17 amino acids.

This chain links TRBV6-5 with TRBJ2-6; tentative D call: TRBD2 (5 bases). The CDR3 covers 16 residues. Germline CDR1 is MNHEY and CDR2 is SVGAGI. Trimming cost V 1 base and J 0 bases, with 7 bases left between them. The CDR3 is CASSYYSGSGANVLTF. CDR3 DNA: TGTGCCAGCAGTTACTACAGCGGCTCTGGGGCCAACGTCCTGACTTTC.

The gene calls are TRBV30 and TRBJ2-3; no clear D gene. Looked up from germline, CDR1 is GTSNPN and CDR2 is SVGIG (reference sequence). Deletions cut 5 bases from V and 0 bases from J, with 9 bases between. The CDR3 covers 13 residues. CDR3 in DNA: TGTGCCTGGGCTCCCCCTAGCACAGATACGCAGTATTTT. Translating gives CAWAPPSTDTQYF.

This clone was picked up one time. The genes are TRBV19 and TRBJ2-7, with 9 bases matching TRBD1. CDR1 is LNHDA, CDR2 SQIVND, per germline (reference sequence). This CDR3 region has 15 residues. Trimming removed 3 bases from V and 0 bases from J; junction bases left unmatched: 3. DNA of the CDR3: TGTGCCAGTAGTATCGGGACAGGGATCTCCTACGAGCAGTACTTC. Translation: CASSIGTGISYEQYF.

The chain is built from TRBV13 and TRBJ2-1, with TRBD2 as a possible D gene (6 bases). V lost 3 bases to trimming and J lost 7 bases, with 7 bases between them. The CDR3 contains 12 residues. The germline CDR1 and CDR2 sequences are PRHDT and FYEKMQ (reference sequence). The CDR3 sequence is CASSLGGNEQFF. In DNA form, the CDR3 reads TGTGCCAGCAGCTTGGGAGGTAATGAGCAGTTCTTC.

The J gene is TRBJ1-6, the V gene TRBV7-2; the D is unclear. Germline lookup yields CDR1 SGHTA and CDR2 FQGNSA. Trimming shortened V by 2 bases and J by 7 bases, and 9 bases separated the two germline ends. The length of the CDR3 is 14 residues. The CDR3 sequence is CASSLSAPNSPLHF. The DNA for the CDR3 is TGTGCCAGCAGCTTATCAGCCCCGAATTCACCCCTCCACTTT. Based on the CDR3 plus reference TRBV7-2 and TRBJ1-6, the full variable domain is GAGVSQSPSNKVTEKGKDVELRCDPISGHTALYWYRQSLGQGLEFLIYFQGNSAPDKSGLPSDRFSAERTGGSVSTLTIQRTQQEDSAVYLCASSLSAPNSPLHFGNGTRLTVT.

Here the CDR3 DNA reads TGTGCCAGCAGCCTAAGCACAGATACGCAGTATTTT. Protein sequence: CASSLSTDTQYF. The J gene is TRBJ2-3, the V gene TRBV14, with D unclear. Germline V gives CDR1 SGHDN, CDR2 FVKESK. This CDR3 comprises 12 residues. The ends were cut back, 4 bases at V and 0 bases at J, with 2 bases in the middle.

The V and J genes are TRBV28 and TRBJ1-3, with 7 bases matching TRBD1. Germline CDR1 reads MDHEN; CDR2 reads SYDVKM. The CDR3 runs to 15 residues. The V gene end was trimmed by 5 bases and the J gene end by 4 bases; junction bases not matched to a gene: 8. The CDR3 is CASSADRADGNTIYF. The CDR3 DNA sequence: TGTGCCAGCAGTGCCGACAGGGCGGACGGAAACACCATATATTTT.

The J gene is TRBJ1-2, the V gene TRBV5-1; the D gene is possibly TRBD1 (5 bases). There are 13 residues in the CDR3. CDR1 and CDR2 from the germline V gene are SGHRS and YFSETQ. The V end lost 4 bases, the J end lost 8 bases, and 15 bases lay between the germline ends. The CDR3 region has the DNA TGCGCCAGCAGCCCTTTGACAGATATGGGCTACACCTTC. It yields the protein CASSPLTDMGYTF.

The rearrangement uses TRBV6-5 and TRBJ2-3, with 7 positions matching TRBD2. Looked up from germline, CDR1 is MNHEY and CDR2 is SVGAGI. V trimming: 0 bases; J trimming: 6 bases; junction bases outside the gene matches: 6. CDR3 length: 15 residues. The CDR3 DNA follows: TGTGCCAGCAGTTACTCGGCGGGGGTGGGGGATACGCAGTATTTT. Translating gives CASSYSAGVGDTQYF.

The rearrangement joins TRBV6-1 to TRBJ2-1; 11 bases agree with TRBD2. From germline, CDR1 is MNHNS and CDR2 SASEGT. The ends lost 3 bases at V and 4 bases at J; junction bases unmatched: 8. The CDR3 is 17 residues long. CDR3 sequence reads: CASSDPSGRNLYNEQFF. DNA of the CDR3: TGTGCCAGCAGTGACCCTAGCGGGAGGAACCTTTACAATGAGCAGTTCTTC.

The chain has TRBV14 and TRBJ2-3; D not certain. Per germline, CDR1 SGHDN and CDR2 FVKESK. CDR3 length: 14 amino acids. Trimming removed 4 bases from V and 1 base from J, with 9 bases in between. The CDR3 loop is CASSLVIGTDTQYF. In nucleotides, the CDR3 is TGTGCCAGCAGCCTTGTGATAGGCACAGATACGCAGTATTTT.

This clone has just a few counts. The V call is TRBV30, the J call TRBJ1-1, with D perhaps TRBD1 (6 bases). The germline gives CDR1 GTSNPN, CDR2 SVGIG (reference sequence). This CDR3 is built from 13 residues. Trimming cost V 4 bases and J 3 bases, with 12 bases left between them. The CDR3 nucleotides read TGTGCCTGGATACAGGGAAGGTACACTGAAGCTTTCTTT. It yields the protein CAWIQGRYTEAFF. Looking up the rest from reference TRBV30 and TRBJ1-1 gives the full variable domain: SQTIHQWPATLVQPVGSPLSLECTVEGTSNPNLYWYRQAAGRGLQLLFYSVGIGQISSEVPQNLSASRPQDRQFILSSKKLLLSDSGFYLCAWIQGRYTEAFFGQGTRLTVV.